Listed here are 20 T cell receptor beta chains from one sample, sequenced in a study of blood T cell repertoires in COVID-19. Generated by immunoSEQ multiplex PCR, the TCRdb table keeps only in-frame clones and is missing some. Among more than 120,000 clones listed, 88% were seen once. The sample comprised peripheral blood. These receptor sequences come from a human donor in a cohort sampled during active COVID-19.

V is TRBV6-6 and J is TRBJ1-6; D is unclear. The germline CDR1 and CDR2 sequences are MNHNY and SVGAGI (reference sequence). The CDR3 is 14 amino acids. V was trimmed by 10 bases and J by 2 bases, leaving 12 bases between them. CDR3 loop: CATTSVAYNSPLHF. The CDR3 bases are TGTGCCACCACTTCGGTAGCCTATAATTCACCCCTCCACTTT.

This rearrangement joins TRBV18 to TRBJ1-1; tentatively, D is TRBD1 (6 bases). The V end lost 4 bases, the J end lost 1 base, and 19 bases lay between the germline ends. This CDR3 comprises 17 residues. Germline loops: CDR1 KGHSH, CDR2 LQKENI. The CDR3 loop reads CASSRLRAGVGNTEAFF. In DNA form, the CDR3 reads TGTGCCAGCTCACGCCTAAGGGCAGGGGTAGGGAACACTGAAGCTTTCTTT. Drawing the rest from reference TRBV18 and TRBJ1-1, the complete variable domain is NAGVMQNPRHLVRRRGQEARLRCSPMKGHSHVYWYRQLPEEGLKFMVYLQKENIIDESGMPKERFSAEFPKEGPSILRIQQVVRGDSAAYFCASSRLRAGVGNTEAFFGQGTRLTVV.

The gene calls are TRBV13 and TRBJ2-5; 11 bases line up with TRBD1. The CDR3 has 17 residues. V trimming: 0 bases; J trimming: 5 bases; junction bases outside the gene matches: 8. Germline loops: CDR1 PRHDT, CDR2 FYEKMQ (reference sequence). The CDR3 DNA reads TGTGCCAGCAGCTTAGGCCGAGGGACAGGGGGTTGGGAGACCCAGTACTTC. It is translated as CASSLGRGTGGWETQYF.

The CDR3 DNA is TGCGCCAGCAGCTCCCGGACAGGGGCCTACAATGAGCAGTTCTTC. Amino acids: CASSSRTGAYNEQFF. J is TRBJ2-1 and V is TRBV5-1; TRBD1 matches at 9 bases. Per the germline V gene, CDR1 is SGHRS and CDR2 is YFSETQ. The CDR3 length is 15 residues. V shed 3 bases, J shed 2 bases, and the junction held 3 bases outside the gene matches. Full variable domain (outside the CDR3, taken from reference TRBV5-1 and TRBJ2-1): KAGVTQTPRYLIKTRGQQVTLSCSPISGHRSVSWYQQTPGQGLQFLFEYFSETQRNKGNFPGRFSGRQFSNSRSEMNVSTLELGDSALYLCASSSRTGAYNEQFFGPGTRLTVL.

J is TRBJ2-1 and V is TRBV27; 7 nucleotides match TRBD1. The trim removed 5 bases at V and 7 bases at J, leaving 5 bases unmatched. Germline CDR1 MNHEY, CDR2 SMNVEV (reference sequence). The CDR3 spans 13 residues. Here the CDR3 reads CASSVVRGNEQFF. Written as DNA, the CDR3 is TGTGCCAGCAGTGTCGTCAGGGGGAATGAGCAGTTCTTC.

V is TRBV4-3 and J is TRBJ1-1, with a tentative D call TRBD1 (6 bases). The CDR3 is made up of 15 amino acids. The germline V gene has CDR1 LGHNA and CDR2 YSLEER. With 5 bases removed from V and 1 base from J, the gap between germline ends came to 14 bases. Here the CDR3 DNA reads TGCGCCAGCAGCGATCACAGGGAAGGGAACACTGAAGCTTTCTTT. Its translation is CASSDHREGNTEAFF.

The genes are TRBV9 and TRBJ1-1; D not resolved. Germline CDR1 SGDLS, CDR2 YYNGEE. The CDR3 has 14 amino acids. The V gene lost 1 base and the J gene lost 4 bases, with 11 bases spanning the gap. The CDR3 loop reads CASSVSERLTEAFF. CDR3 in DNA: TGTGCCAGCAGCGTATCGGAGCGGCTCACTGAAGCTTTCTTT.

The chain is built from TRBV12-5 and TRBJ1-4; 9 bases line up with TRBD1. The CDR3 covers 16 residues. J gave up 7 bases and V 2 bases, and 8 bases lay outside the gene matches. In germline, CDR1 is LGHNT, CDR2 FRNRAP. Here the CDR3 reads CASGLTATGGSEKLFF. CDR3 nucleotide sequence: TGTGCTAGTGGTTTGACCGCGACAGGGGGATCTGAAAAACTGTTTTTT.

This rearrangement joins TRBV21-1 to TRBJ2-7; the D segment call TRBD2 is taken from the table without a DNA check. TRBV21-1 is classified as a pseudogene. There are 13 residues in the CDR3. The CDR3 coding sequence is TGTGCCAGCAGCAAATATGGCTCTACCGAGAGACTATGG. Translation: CASSKYGSTERLW.

The genes are TRBV7-2 and TRBJ1-2, with TRBD1 matching 7 bases. CDR3 length: 16 amino acids. CDR1 and CDR2 from the germline V gene are SGHTA and FQGNSA. The V segment lost 0 bases and the J segment 0 bases; nucleotides outside the gene matches: 4. The CDR3, as DNA: TGTGCCAGCAGCTTAGCGATCGGACAGGCTAACTATGGCTACACCTTC. This gives the protein CASSLAIGQANYGYTF.

This chain uses TRBV19 with TRBJ1-5, with D possibly being TRBD1 (6 bases). Germline V lookup: CDR1 LNHDA, CDR2 SQIVND (reference sequence). Trimming pared 8 bases from V and 3 bases from J, leaving 17 bases between. The CDR3 covers 15 residues. CDR3 bases: TGTGCCAGTGGAAAATTACAGGGTAACAATCAGCCCCAGCATTTT. As protein: CASGKLQGNNQPQHF. Full variable domain (remainder filled in from reference TRBV19 and TRBJ1-5): DGGITQSPKYLFRKEGQNVTLSCEQNLNHDAMYWYRQDPGQGLRLIYYSQIVNDFQKGDIAEGYSVSREKKESFPLTVTSAQKNPTAFYLCASGKLQGNNQPQHFGDGTRLSIL.

J is TRBJ2-5 and V is TRBV4-1; 7 bases align to TRBD2. Unmatched junction bases numbered 10, after V lost 4 bases and J lost 5 bases. Germline lookup yields CDR1 MGHRA and CDR2 YSYEKL. The CDR3 contains 15 residues. Written as DNA, the CDR3 is TGCGCCAGCAGCCCGCGGGCTGGGGGGGTTGAGACCCAGTACTTC. Protein product: CASSPRAGGVETQYF.

The chain recombines TRBV7-9 with TRBJ1-1, with D possibly matching TRBD1 (5 bases). CDR3 length: 15 amino acids. Trimming stripped 4 bases from V and 2 bases from J, with 14 bases between. CDR1 is SEHNR and CDR2 is FQNEAQ in the germline V gene (reference sequence). The CDR3 DNA is TGTGCCAGCAGCTCGGGAGGGACGTTAAACACTGAAGCTTTCTTT. Amino acid sequence: CASSSGGTLNTEAFF.

This chain connects TRBV11-2 to TRBJ2-1; 10 nucleotides agree with TRBD2. Germline CDR1 reads SGHAT; CDR2 reads FQNNGV. The CDR3 is 16 amino acids. V shed 2 bases, J shed 2 bases, and the junction held 3 bases outside the gene matches. DNA for the CDR3: TGTGCCAGCAGCTTAACTAGCGGGGTCCCCTACAATGAGCAGTTCTTC. Translating it yields CASSLTSGVPYNEQFF.

The CDR3 spells CAWSVRAGATYEQYF. The DNA of the CDR3 is TGTGCCTGGAGTGTACGGGCGGGGGCCACCTACGAGCAGTACTTC. The rearrangement uses TRBV30 and TRBJ2-7, with D maybe TRBD2 (7 bases). The CDR3 spans 15 residues. CDR1 is GTSNPN and CDR2 is SVGIG in the germline V gene (reference sequence). V was cut by 0 bases and J by 2 bases, with 14 bases left in between.

The genes are TRBV7-2 and TRBJ2-1, with 10 bases that match TRBD2. Germline CDR1 SGHTA, CDR2 FQGNSA. V gave up 4 bases and J gave up 2 bases; unmatched junction bases: 5. This CDR3 has 16 residues. The CDR3 coding sequence is TGTGCCAGCAGCTCATTAGCGGGAGGTGCCTACAATGAGCAGTTCTTC. The encoded protein is CASSSLAGGAYNEQFF. The entire variable domain, with the rest obtained from reference TRBV7-2 and TRBJ2-1, is as follows: GAGVSQSPSNKVTEKGKDVELRCDPISGHTALYWYRQSLGQGLEFLIYFQGNSAPDKSGLPSDRFSAERTGGSVSTLTIQRTQQEDSAVYLCASSSLAGGAYNEQFFGPGTRLTVL.

The chain joins TRBV11-2 to TRBJ2-6; possibly TRBD2 for D (6 bases). The germline V gene has CDR1 SGHAT and CDR2 FQNNGV. The CDR3 is made up of 16 amino acids. Trimming left V 5 bases short and J 1 base short, with 12 bases between. Here the CDR3 DNA reads TGTGCCAGCAGCCCATTTCTAGCGTCTGGGGCCAACGTCCTGACTTTC. It translates to CASSPFLASGANVLTF.

The chain employs TRBV14 and TRBJ1-3; D may be TRBD1 (5 bases). Deletions cut 1 base from V and 0 bases from J, with 16 bases between. CDR3 length equals 18 residues. Germline V gene data show CDR1 as SGHDN and CDR2 as FVKESK. The CDR3 DNA reads TGTGCCAGCAGCCAAGGGTGGGGAGGAGGACACTCTGGAAACACCATATATTTT. It specifies CASSQGWGGGHSGNTIYF.

The chain is built from TRBV4-1 and TRBJ1-2; 7 bases agree with TRBD1. The V and J ends lost 0 bases and 0 bases, in that order; junction bases with no gene match: 4. In germline, CDR1 is MGHRA, CDR2 YSYEKL. This CDR3 contains 16 residues. CDR3 DNA: TGCGCCAGCAGCCAAGACTGGACAGGAGCTAACTATGGCTACACCTTC. Protein: CASSQDWTGANYGYTF.

This sequence joins TRBV5-1 and TRBJ2-5; TRBD1 matches at 7 bases. CDR1 is SGHRS, CDR2 YFSETQ, per germline. Trimming at V came to 0 bases and at J to 3 bases, leaving 2 bases not matched to a gene. The CDR3 loop spans 14 amino acids. The CDR3 loop is CASSLGQGKETQYF. CDR3 nucleotide sequence: TGCGCCAGCAGCTTGGGACAGGGAAAAGAGACCCAGTACTTC.